In this sample, the clone carrying this TCR beta chain turned up a few times. No antigen is known for it. The sample comes from a study of CD8+CD57+ T cells in acquired aplastic anemia. Study-wide points: The number of CD8+ CDR3 sequences shared by patients and controls was twenty-nine.

The sequenced patients had an expansion of CD8+CD57+ cells seen by flow cytometry. With no exception, the patients had severe acquired aplastic anemia. Untreated patients provided the blood samples, with no therapy given before sampling. Template material for TCR beta VDJ and CDR3 profiling consisted of genomic DNA. TCRdb reprocessed the reads via MiXCR and lists one record per CDR3 protein. This sample yields about 160,000 distinct CDR3 sequences, of which less than 60% are seen a single time; about 3% belongs to the top ten. The CDR3 spans 16 residues. The V gene's germline CDR1 is KGHDR and CDR2 SFDVKD. Unmatched junction bases numbered 14, after V lost 3 bases and J lost 11 bases.

Sequencing input: sorted CD4+, CD8+, or CD8+CD57+ T cells (not recorded which) from PBMCs. The chain joins TRBV24-1 to TRBJ2-1; TRBD1 agrees at 8 bases. The receptor was isolated from a human donor with aplastic anemia. CDR3 coding DNA: TGTGCCACCAGTGATCCTTCGGGACAGGCCCCAATTCAGCAGTTCTTC. Protein sequence: CATSDPSGQAPIQQFF.